Presented here are 11 T cell receptor beta chains from one specimen sequenced in a study of Graves' ophthalmopathy and Graves' hyperthyroidism. From RNA, the CDR3 regions of TCR beta chains were amplified and sequenced. HTBI primers primed a first-round RT-PCR, and a second-round multiplex PCR followed. TCRdb recomputed calls from the multiplex PCR reads with MiXCR, one row per CDR3 protein. Altogether approximately 700,000 distinct CDR3 sequences are present, about 40% being singletons, with the ten largest covering 3% to 3.5%. Sequencing was performed on peripheral blood. These TCRs come from an adult man with Graves' ophthalmopathy.

The chain links TRBV11-3 to TRBJ1-4; 9 bases are shared with TRBD1. The ends lost 6 bases at V and 9 bases at J; junction bases unmatched: 14. Germline V CDR1 and CDR2: SGHNT, YENEEA. The CDR3 covers 16 residues. The DNA for the CDR3 is TGTGCCAGCAGTGAACGGGGGACAGGGACGGTTCAAAAACTGTTTTTT. It translates to CASSERGTGTVQKLFF.

With respect to this clonotype: The junction shows a germline mismatch at one end, possibly a read error. The chain is built from TRBV10-1 and TRBJ2-5, with a tentative D call TRBD1 (5 bases). Per germline, CDR1 WNHNN and CDR2 SYGVQD (reference sequence). The CDR3 covers 14 residues. The CDR3 is CAWSSIQVGETQYF. For the CDR3, the DNA is TGTGCCTGGAGTAGTATACAGGTTGGGGAGACCCAGTACTTC.

This clonotype was counted at least ten times. The J gene is TRBJ1-6, the V gene TRBV10-3; D perhaps matches TRBD1 (5 bases). Trimming shortened V by 6 bases and J by 12 bases, and 18 bases separated the two germline ends. The CDR3 spans 14 residues. The germline CDR1 and CDR2 sequences are ENHRY and SYGVKD. The CDR3: CAIRSSRDVEPLHF. The CDR3 DNA follows: TGTGCCATCAGATCCTCCAGGGATGTCGAACCCCTCCACTTT.

This chain links TRBV6-5 with TRBJ2-7, with TRBD1 as a possible D gene (5 bases). This CDR3 comprises 13 residues. Looked up from germline, CDR1 is MNHEY and CDR2 is SVGAGI. The V and J ends lost 6 bases and 6 bases respectively, with 15 bases between them. CDR3 sequence (DNA): TGTGCCAGCAGCCCGCCTGGGGCGAGCGAGCAGTACTTC. Protein sequence: CASSPPGASEQYF.

The chain combines TRBV20-1 with TRBJ1-5; no clear D. Germline CDR1 and CDR2: DFQATT and SNEGSKA (reference sequence). The CDR3 is made up of 12 amino acids. Trimming left V 2 bases short and J 4 bases short, with 6 bases between. The CDR3 region is CSARTPNQPQHF. DNA for the CDR3: TGCAGTGCTAGAACACCGAATCAGCCCCAGCATTTT.

This chain joins TRBV11-2 and TRBJ1-3, with D maybe TRBD1 (5 bases). The CDR3 is made up of 16 amino acids. V lost 5 bases and J 0 bases, leaving 14 bases between the germline ends. The V gene's germline CDR1 is SGHAT and CDR2 FQNNGV. The CDR3 coding sequence is TGTGCCAGCAGCCTTGGGGGGGGGACCTCTGGAAACACCATATATTTT. Translated, it gives CASSLGGGTSGNTIYF.

The genes are TRBV5-1 and TRBJ2-5; 11 positions match TRBD2. CDR1 is SGHRS and CDR2 is YFSETQ in the germline V gene. The CDR3 has 18 residues. After removal of 2 bases from V and 1 base from J, the junction contained 10 bases not matched to a gene. This chain's CDR3 is CASSFGLTSGDRQETQYF. CDR3 sequence (DNA): TGCGCCAGCAGCTTCGGGTTGACTAGCGGGGATCGCCAAGAGACCCAGTACTTC.

This clonotype was detected many times. The chain uses TRBV7-6 and TRBJ1-1; no clear D gene. Between the trimmed V and J ends, which lost 1 base and 4 bases, there was a span of 7 bases. Germline V gene sequence: CDR1 SGHVS, CDR2 FNYEAQ. The CDR3 extends over 13 amino acids. The CDR3 bases are TGTGCCAGCAGCTTAGGACACACCACTGAAGCTTTCTTT. Its protein product is CASSLGHTTEAFF.

At least ten counts were recorded for this clonotype. This chain connects TRBV20-1 to TRBJ1-2, with 8 positions matching TRBD1. The germline V gene encodes CDR1 DFQATT and CDR2 SNEGSKA (reference sequence). CDR3 length: 15 amino acids. With 6 bases clipped from V and 5 bases from J, the junction kept 14 bases outside the gene matches. The CDR3 here is CSARRSGQGAYGYTF. The CDR3 DNA is TGCAGTGCGAGGAGGTCAGGACAGGGTGCTTATGGCTACACCTTC.

This clonotype turned up a few times. The V and J genes are TRBV7-9 and TRBJ2-5; either TRBD1 or TRBD2 may fit D (6 bases each). Germline V gives CDR1 SEHNR, CDR2 FQNEAQ (reference sequence). The V gene lost 1 base and the J gene lost 5 bases, with 14 bases spanning the gap. The CDR3 has 15 amino acids. The CDR3 DNA reads TGTGCCAGCAGCTTAGGGGGGGCTAGAGACGAGACCCAGTACTTC. It translates to CASSLGGARDETQYF.

This clonotype has ten or more counts. The rearrangement uses TRBV5-6 and TRBJ1-1; no reliable D call. The CDR3 loop spans 11 amino acids. Per the germline V gene, CDR1 is SGHDT and CDR2 is YYEEEE. V was cut by 4 bases and J by 5 bases, with 6 bases left in between. The CDR3 region is CASSGRTEAFF. In DNA form, the CDR3 reads TGTGCCAGCAGCGGAAGGACTGAAGCTTTCTTT.